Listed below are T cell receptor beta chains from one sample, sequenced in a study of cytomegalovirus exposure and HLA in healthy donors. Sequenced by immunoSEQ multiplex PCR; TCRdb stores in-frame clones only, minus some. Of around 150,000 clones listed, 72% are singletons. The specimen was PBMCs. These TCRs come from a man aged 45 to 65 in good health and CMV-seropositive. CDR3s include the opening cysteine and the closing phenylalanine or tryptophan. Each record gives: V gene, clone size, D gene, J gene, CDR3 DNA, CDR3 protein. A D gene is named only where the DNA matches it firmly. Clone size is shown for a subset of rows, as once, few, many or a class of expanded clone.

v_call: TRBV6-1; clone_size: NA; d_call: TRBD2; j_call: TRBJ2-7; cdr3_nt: TGTGCCAGCAGTGACGGGGGGACCGGAGAATTTCTTGTATACGAGCAGTACTTC; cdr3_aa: CASSDGGTGEFLVYEQYF
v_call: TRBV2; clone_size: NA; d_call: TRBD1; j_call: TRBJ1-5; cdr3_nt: TGTGCCAGCAGTGGGGGGACAGGGAAGGGTGGTCAGCCCCAGCATTTT; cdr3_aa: CASSGGTGKGGQPQHF
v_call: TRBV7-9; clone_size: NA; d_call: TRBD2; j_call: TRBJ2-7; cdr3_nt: TGTGCCAGCAGCGATCCCACTAGCGGGATATCCTACGAGCAGTACTTC; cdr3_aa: CASSDPTSGISYEQYF
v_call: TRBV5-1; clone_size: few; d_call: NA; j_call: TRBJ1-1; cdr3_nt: TGCGCCAGCACGGGAAACACTGAAGCTTTCTTT; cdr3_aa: CASTGNTEAFF
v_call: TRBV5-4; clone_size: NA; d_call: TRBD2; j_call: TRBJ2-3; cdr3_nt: TGTGCCAGCAGCCCTCAAGCGGGAGGGGTGACAGATACGCAGTATTTT; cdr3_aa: CASSPQAGGVTDTQYF
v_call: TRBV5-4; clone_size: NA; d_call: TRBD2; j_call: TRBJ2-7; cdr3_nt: TGTGCCAGCAGCTTACAGGGCCGGGGGGGAGGTTACGAGCAGTACTTC; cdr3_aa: CASSLQGRGGGYEQYF
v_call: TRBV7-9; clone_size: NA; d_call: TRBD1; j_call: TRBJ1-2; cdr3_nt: TGTGCCAGCAGCTCGGACAGGGGATTCTACTATGGCTACACCTTC; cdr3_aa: CASSSDRGFYYGYTF
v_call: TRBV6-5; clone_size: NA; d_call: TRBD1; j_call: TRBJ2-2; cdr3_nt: TGTGCCAGCAGTGGGGACAGGCAGAACACCGGGGAGCTGTTTTTT; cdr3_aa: CASSGDRQNTGELFF
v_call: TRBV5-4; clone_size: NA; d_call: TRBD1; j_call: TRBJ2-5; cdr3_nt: TGTGCCAGCAGCGTGGGACAGGGTAAAGAGACCCAGTACTTC; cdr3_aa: CASSVGQGKETQYF
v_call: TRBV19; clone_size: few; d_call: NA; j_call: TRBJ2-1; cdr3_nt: TGTGCCAGCTTGGACGGGAGTTTCACTGAGCAGTTCTTC; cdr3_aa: CASLDGSFTEQFF
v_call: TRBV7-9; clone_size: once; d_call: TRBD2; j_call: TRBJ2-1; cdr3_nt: TGTGCCAGCTCGGGACTAGCGGGACATACCTCCTACAATGAGCAGTTCTTC; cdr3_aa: CASSGLAGHTSYNEQFF
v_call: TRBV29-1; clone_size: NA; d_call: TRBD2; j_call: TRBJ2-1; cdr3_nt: TGCAGCGTTGAAGGTCCGGGACTAGGATTAGGGGAGCAGTTCTTC; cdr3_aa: CSVEGPGLGLGEQFF
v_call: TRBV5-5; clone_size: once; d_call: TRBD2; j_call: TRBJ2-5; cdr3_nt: TGTGCCAGCAGCTTGGCGGGACTAGCGGGGGCAACGAGGGGGGAGACCCAGTACTTC; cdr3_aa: CASSLAGLAGATRGETQYF
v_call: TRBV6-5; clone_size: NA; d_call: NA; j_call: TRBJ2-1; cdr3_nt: TGTGCCAGCAGTTACTGTCCGTACAATGAGCAGTTCTTC; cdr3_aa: CASSYCPYNEQFF
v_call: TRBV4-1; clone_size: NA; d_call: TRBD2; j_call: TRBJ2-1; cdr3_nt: TGCGCCAGCAGCCAAGAGGAACGGGAGGGCAATGAGCAGTTCTTC; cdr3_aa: CASSQEEREGNEQFF
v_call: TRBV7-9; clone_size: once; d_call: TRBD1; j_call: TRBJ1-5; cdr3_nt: TGTGCCAGCAGCTTGACAGGGGGCAATCAGCCCCAGCATTTT; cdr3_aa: CASSLTGGNQPQHF
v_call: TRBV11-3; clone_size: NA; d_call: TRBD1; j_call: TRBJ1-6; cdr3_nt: TGTGCCAGCAGCTTATCCCAGGGGGCCCACAATTCACCCCTCCACTTT; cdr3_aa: CASSLSQGAHNSPLHF
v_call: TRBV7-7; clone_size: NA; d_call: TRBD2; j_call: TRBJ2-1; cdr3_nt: TGTGCTAGCAGCCCTAGCGGGAGGGCCAATGAGCAGTTCTTC; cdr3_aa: CASSPSGRANEQFF
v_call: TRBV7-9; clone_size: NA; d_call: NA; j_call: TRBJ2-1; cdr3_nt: TGTGCCAGCAGCTTAGTCACAGGGTACCTTTCCTACAATGAGCAGTTCTTC; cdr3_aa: CASSLVTGYLSYNEQFF